This T cell receptor (beta chain) was captured in a study of CD8+ T cells in alopecia areata. Background on the study: Those treated were given oral tofacitinib at 5 to 10 mg twice daily. Whole-study results and caveats: The study found tofacitinib significantly decreased scalp clonality and expanded CD8+ clones among the top 100. During tofacitinib treatment, many expanded lesional clones remained in scalp and blood. Greater clonality was observed in lesional scalp samples, especially alopecia totalis/universalis, versus normal scalp.

V dropped 5 bases and J dropped 0 bases, with 14 bases sitting between them. The germline CDR1 and CDR2 sequences are LNHNV and YYDKDF (reference sequence). The CDR3 loop spans 15 amino acids. Comments on this clone: The antigen remains undetermined.

This sample's treatment: oral pan-JAK inhibitor, 5-10 mg twice daily. Extracted RNA was reverse transcribed into cDNA, the sequencing template. This table comes from immunoSEQ multiplex PCR, and its TCRdb copy is limited to in-frame clones, with some not included. Among 150,000 to 200,000 clones listed, roughly 50% were seen once. The sample was CD8+ T cells sorted from blood, taken at week 24, from a patient treated with tofacitinib. This receptor was obtained from a human donor with alopecia areata. This sequence joins TRBV15 and TRBJ2-7; TRBD1 is a possible D gene (5 bases). The CDR3 protein is CATSLFQGSSYEQYF. CDR3 in DNA: TGTGCCACCAGCCTGTTCCAGGGAAGCTCCTACGAGCAGTACTTC.